This TCR beta chain was captured in a study of Ad26.COV2.S vaccination and SARS-CoV-2 variants. Treatment given: 15 to 20 received Ad26.COV2.S at low or high dose, single or two shots; 5 received placebo; per-sample allocation not given. On day 63 after the first injection, vaccine and placebo recipients gave samples. Germline CDR1 LNHNV, CDR2 YYDKDF (reference sequence). This CDR3 has 17 residues. Trimming removed 3 bases from V and 5 bases from J, with 23 bases in between. Here immunoSEQ multiplex PCR was the method, and the copy in TCRdb shows in-frame clones only, minus some. The data contain about 680,000 clones, roughly 90% of them singletons.

The material was peripheral blood, obtained in a trial of Ad26.COV2.S vaccine versus placebo. The clonotype comes from a person aged 18-65 years who received the Ad26.COV2.S COVID-19 vaccine or a placebo. V gene TRBV15 combines with J gene TRBJ2-7; D is uncertain. The CDR3 spells CATSRQPYSGFRHEQYF. CDR3 sequence (DNA): TGTGCCACCAGCAGGCAACCCTACTCGGGCTTCCGGCACGAGCAGTACTTC. The entire variable domain, with the rest obtained from reference TRBV15 and TRBJ2-7, is as follows: DAMVIQNPRYQVTQFGKPVTLSCSQTLNHNVMYWYQQKSSQAPKLLFHYYDKDFNNEADTPDNFQSRRPNTSFCFLDIRSPGLGDTAMYLCATSRQPYSGFRHEQYFGPGTRLTVT.